A selection of T cell receptor beta chains follows, all from one sample in a study of blood T cell repertoires in COVID-19. Data came from immunoSEQ multiplex PCR; TCRdb stores just in-frame clones and leaves some out. The table records around 300,000 clones, approximately 90% of them present only once. Sequenced input: PBMCs or T cells enriched from blood (not recorded which). Source of these receptors: a woman aged 60 to 75 in a cohort exposed to, infected with or recovered from COVID-19 (not recorded which). The CDR3 runs from the conserved cysteine through the conserved F or W. A D gene is named only where the DNA matches it firmly. Size tells how often a clone was seen (once, few, many) or the class of an expanded clone, and some rows leave it out.

TRBD2	TRBV7-2	NA	TRBJ2-3	TGTGCCAGCAGCCCAAGGGCCTTTAGCGGGAGGGCAAGCACAGATACGCAGTATTTT	CASSPRAFSGRASTDTQYF
NA	TRBV6-4	medium-sized	TRBJ2-6	TGTGCCAGCAGTTCACTAGCTGGGGCCAACGTCCTGACTTTC	CASSSLAGANVLTF
TRBD1	TRBV28	NA	TRBJ1-5	TGTGCCACCATTGGACAGGGAGGGCAGCCCCAGCATTTT	CATIGQGGQPQHF
TRBD1	TRBV6-5	NA	TRBJ2-7	TGTGCCAGCAGTTACGGAACGCAGGGGGATAAGTACGAGCAGTACTTC	CASSYGTQGDKYEQYF
TRBD2	TRBV9	NA	TRBJ2-5	TGTGCCAGCAGCCCCCGACTAGCGGGCGAATTATTCGGACGGGAGACCCAGTACTTC	CASSPRLAGELFGRETQYF
NA	TRBV29-1	few	TRBJ1-1	TGCAGCGTTGAACCTCGGGTCGCGATTAACACTGAAGCTTTCTTT	CSVEPRVAINTEAFF
NA	TRBV15	NA	TRBJ2-7	TGTGCCACCAGCAGAGATTCGAGGGTTCTCTACGAGCAGTACTTC	CATSRDSRVLYEQYF
NA	TRBV24-1	NA	TRBJ2-6	TGTGCCACCAGTGATTCCCTTGGACAAAGAGGAGCCAACGTCCTGACTTTC	CATSDSLGQRGANVLTF
TRBD2	TRBV4-3	NA	TRBJ2-1	TGCGCCAGCAGCCAAGATTTCGGGACTAGCGGCCACAATGAGCAGTTCTTC	CASSQDFGTSGHNEQFF
NA	TRBV6-4	few	TRBJ2-1	TGTGCCAGCAGTGACTCAGCAGGTTCCTACAATGAGCAGTTCTTC	CASSDSAGSYNEQFF
TRBD1	TRBV5-1	once	TRBJ2-7	TGCGCCAGCAGTGGACAGGGGGCTTACGAGCAGTACTTC	CASSGQGAYEQYF
TRBD1	TRBV28	NA	TRBJ1-5	TGTGCCAGCAGAACTCCAGGGGGTTCCAATCAGCCCCAGCATTTT	CASRTPGGSNQPQHF
TRBD2	TRBV10-2	NA	TRBJ2-1	TGCGCCAGCAGTCCCGGGACTACCTCCTACAATGAGCAGTTCTTC	CASSPGTTSYNEQFF